The clone carrying this TCR beta chain is large (0.1 to 1%). Its antigen is still unknown. Genes and germline are mouse. The CDR3 extends 1 residue past the end of the read, so its final part is completed from the germline J gene. The repertoire was sequenced with immunoSEQ multiplex PCR; TCRdb's copy has only in-frame clones and lacks some. The repertoire holds 1,500 to 2,000 clones, with nearly 45% as singletons. Germline V gives CDR1 KGHPV, CDR2 FQNQEV (reference sequence). V was cut by 3 bases and J by 7 bases, with 12 bases left in between. The CDR3 extends over 14 amino acids. Time point described: mouse harvest day 14 after allogeneic transplant. Tail vein injection delivered 10^7 T-cell-depleted bone marrow cells and 10^6 splenic CD5+ T cells. Tissues came from B6→BALB/c major-mismatch GVHD mice at day 7 or 14. The data belong to a study of tissue T cells after allogeneic stem cell transplantation.

General study findings and limits: The study did not identify alloreactive or antigen-specific tissue TCRs, and some clones might be persisting host cells.

This chain joins TRBV26 and TRBJ1-4; D may be TRBD1 (6 bases). Material: gut tissue. The sequence was obtained from a female BALB/c mouse given C57BL/6 T cells with graft-versus-host disease after an allogeneic hematopoietic cell transplant. The sequenced CDR3 bases are TGTGCCAGCAGTCTCGGGGGCGCAACCGAAAGATTATTT. Amino acids: CASSLGGATERLF. The whole CDR3 protein is CASSLGGATERLFF.